The clone carrying this T cell receptor (beta chain) was detected many times. Its antigen remains unidentified. This specimen belongs to a study of T cells in Graves' hyperthyroidism and ophthalmopathy. Across the whole study: Initial diagnosis, before any treatment, was when peripheral blood was collected. Study-wide results and limits: The model made its ophthalmopathy prediction, and onset followed a median approximately 6.5 months later.

Researchers took RNA transcripts and amplified the TCR beta CDR3 regions from them. HTBI primers were employed in a first-round RT-PCR of the TCR CDR3. TCRdb recomputed calls from the multiplex PCR reads with MiXCR, one row per CDR3 protein. Found here are around 240,000 distinct CDR3 sequences, 13% to 15% of them singletons; the top ten hold more than 10%. The CDR3 sequence is 14 residues long. Germline-derived CDR1 and CDR2 are ENHRY and SYGVKD. V lost 3 bases, J lost 8 bases, and 14 bases lay in between. Clinical symptoms, serum thyroxine, TRAb, thyroid ultrasound and orbital computed tomography established diagnosis.

The material sequenced was blood. The rearrangement uses TRBV10-3 and TRBJ1-5, with D possibly matching TRBD1 (5 bases). This TCR was recovered from a woman in her thirties or forties with Graves' hyperthyroidism that later progressed to Graves' ophthalmopathy. The CDR3 coding sequence is TGTGCCATCAGTGACTTTCAGGGTGATAAGCCCCAGCATTTT. Its protein is CAISDFQGDKPQHF.